This entry lists 19 T cell receptor beta chains sequenced from one sample in a study of blood T cells in healthy people across ages. Primers used in a second PCR of roughly 6 to 11 cycles were a sample-barcoded 5' primer and a J-beta primer mix. From the 5' RACE reads, TCRdb called clonotypes with MiXCR, one entry per CDR3 protein. This table has about 1,800,000 distinct CDR3 sequences, 28% appearing once. Material: blood. The receptors were gathered from a woman younger than 45 in good health.

The chain employs TRBV12-3 or TRBV12-4 and TRBJ2-5; perhaps TRBD2 as D (6 bases). Trimming pared 5 bases from V and 11 bases from J, leaving 12 bases between. There are 11 residues in the CDR3. The CDR3 loop reads CASSTGSEQYF. The CDR3 nucleotides are TGTGCCAGCAGTACCGGGAGTGAGCAGTACTTC.

About this clonotype itself: Given a much more abundant clone one base away, this may be a read error. V is TRBV29-1 and J is TRBJ2-1; D might be TRBD1 (5 bases). The germline V and J ends were trimmed by 4 bases and 10 bases, with 11 bases remaining between them. The CDR3 runs 11 residues. The V gene's germline CDR1 is SQVTM and CDR2 ANQGSEA. The CDR3 region has the DNA TGCAGCGTTGTAGGGGAATCCGAGCAGTTCTTC. Protein sequence: CSVVGESEQFF.

This chain joins TRBV15 and TRBJ2-7; D unclear. Germline-derived CDR1 and CDR2 are LNHNV and YYDKDF (reference sequence). Trimming pared 1 base from V and 5 bases from J, leaving 18 bases between. The CDR3 runs to 16 residues. CDR3 amino acids: CATSRVLIGLAHEQYF. CDR3 nucleotide sequence: TGTGCCACCAGCAGAGTCCTTATTGGGCTTGCCCACGAGCAGTACTTC.

This clonotype has just a few counts. The chain is built from TRBV5-5 and TRBJ1-1; 11 positions agree with TRBD1. Trimming removed 4 bases from V and 8 bases from J; junction bases left unmatched: 7. CDR1 SGHKS and CDR2 YYEKEE come from the germline V gene (reference sequence). The CDR3 covers 14 residues. The CDR3 DNA follows: TGTGCCAGCAGCGGGACAGGGGGAGGACTGGAAGCTTTCTTT. Translated: CASSGTGGGLEAFF.

There are a few counts of this clonotype. This sequence joins TRBV6-1 and TRBJ1-5; perhaps TRBD1 as D (6 bases). V was shortened by 7 bases and J by 2 bases, with 15 bases between the two germline ends. The CDR3 length is 15 residues. Germline values: CDR1 MNHNS, CDR2 SASEGT. CDR3: CASTQGGGGNQPQHF. The CDR3 coding sequence is TGTGCCAGCACCCAAGGGGGAGGTGGCAATCAGCCCCAGCATTTT.

This clonotype was counted at least ten times. The CDR3 loop reads CASRPGTSGRNEQFF. DNA of the CDR3: TGTGCCAGCAGACCCGGGACTAGCGGGCGCAATGAGCAGTTCTTC. The chain uses TRBV6-5 and TRBJ2-1, with TRBD2 matching over 12 bases. Per the germline V gene, CDR1 is MNHEY and CDR2 is SVGAGI. Unmatched junction bases numbered 6, after V lost 6 bases and J lost 6 bases. The CDR3 contains 15 residues.

This clonotype has only a few counts. This chain connects TRBV27 to TRBJ2-5; 9 bases agree with TRBD2. The CDR3 is 19 residues long. Trimming removed 5 bases from V and 4 bases from J; junction bases left unmatched: 20. Per the germline V gene, CDR1 is MNHEY and CDR2 is SMNVEV (reference sequence). CDR3 DNA sequence: TGTGCCAGCAGTCTAAAGGCCCTGAGTAGCGGGAGTAGGCGAGAGACCCAGTACTTC. As protein: CASSLKALSSGSRRETQYF.

This clonotype was observed a handful of times. The chain is built from TRBV5-1 and TRBJ1-2, with D maybe TRBD1 (6 bases). CDR3 length: 16 residues. The ends were cut back, 4 bases at V and 6 bases at J, with 22 bases in the middle. Per the germline V gene, CDR1 is SGHRS and CDR2 is YFSETQ. The CDR3 is CASSARNINRADGYTF. In DNA form, the CDR3 reads TGCGCCAGCAGCGCCCGGAACATCAACAGGGCGGATGGCTACACCTTC.

The chain recombines TRBV5-8 with TRBJ1-5; no clear D gene. Germline values: CDR1 SGHTS, CDR2 YDEGEE. The CDR3 extends over 16 amino acids. With 3 bases removed from V and 5 bases from J, the gap between germline ends came to 18 bases. The CDR3 DNA is TGTGCCAGCAGCTCCCGACGGAATCGGGGATATCAGCCCCAGCATTTT. This codes for CASSSRRNRGYQPQHF.

This clonotype has only a few counts. The chain carries TRBV5-5 and TRBJ1-2; D is undetermined. CDR3 size: 15 residues. V was trimmed by 4 bases and J by 7 bases, leaving 20 bases between them. Looked up from germline, CDR1 is SGHKS and CDR2 is YYEKEE (reference sequence). The CDR3 here is CASSLPLIASGGYTF. In DNA form, the CDR3 reads TGTGCCAGCAGCCTCCCCCTTATAGCTTCGGGTGGCTACACCTTC.

With regard to this clonotype: With a much larger clone just one base away, this may be a read error. This chain links TRBV7-2 with TRBJ2-3, with TRBD2 as a possible D gene (5 bases). The V gene lost 5 bases and the J gene lost 2 bases, with 20 bases spanning the gap. The CDR3 has 17 residues. Looked up from germline, CDR1 is SGHTA and CDR2 is FQGNSA. DNA of the CDR3: TGTGCCAGCAGCCGGTCGGCTAGCAGGTCAACCACAGATACGCAGTATTTT. The encoded protein is CASSRSASRSTTDTQYF.

This chain joins TRBV14 and TRBJ2-7, with a weak D call TRBD1 (5 bases). Germline lookup yields CDR1 SGHDN and CDR2 FVKESK. The germline V and J ends were trimmed by 2 bases and 2 bases, with 16 bases remaining between them. The CDR3 has 16 amino acids. The CDR3 sequence: CASSQLQVKRPYEQYF. CDR3 sequence (DNA): TGTGCCAGCAGCCAATTACAGGTGAAGAGGCCCTACGAGCAGTACTTC. Variable domain in full (rest from reference TRBV14 and TRBJ2-7): EAGVTQFPSHSVIEKGQTVTLRCDPISGHDNLYWYRRVMGKEIKFLLHFVKESKQDESGMPNNRFLAERTGGTYSTLKVQPAELEDSGVYFCASSQLQVKRPYEQYFGPGTRLTVT.

The chain uses TRBV2 and TRBJ1-5; D unresolved. Trimming pared 8 bases from V and 5 bases from J, leaving 13 bases between. CDR3 length equals 13 residues. Looked up from germline, CDR1 is SNHLY and CDR2 is FYNNEI. The CDR3 bases are TGTGCCAGCGGCAGACGGAACGATCAGCCCCAGCATTTT. Translated: CASGRRNDQPQHF.

The chain's CDR3 is CSARTSVLPGTQYF. For the CDR3, the DNA is TGCAGTGCTAGGACTAGTGTTTTACCCGGTACGCAGTATTTT. The chain combines TRBV20-1 with TRBJ2-3, with D perhaps TRBD2 (6 bases). Germline values: CDR1 DFQATT, CDR2 SNEGSKA (reference sequence). Trimming took 3 bases from V and 8 from J, leaving 18 bases between them. The CDR3 has 14 amino acids.

V usage is TRBV6-6 and J usage is TRBJ1-5; unclear D gene. The CDR3 covers 14 residues. In germline, CDR1 is MNHNY, CDR2 SVGAGI (reference sequence). The V end lost 9 bases, the J end lost 1 base, and 13 bases lay between the germline ends. The CDR3 region is CASVNAGSNQPQHF. The CDR3 DNA reads TGTGCCAGTGTAAACGCGGGCAGCAATCAGCCCCAGCATTTT.

This clonotype was observed once. V is TRBV28 and J is TRBJ1-1; 11 bases agree with TRBD1. J gave up 8 bases and V 7 bases, and 6 bases lay outside the gene matches. This CDR3 contains 13 residues. Germline CDR1 reads MDHEN; CDR2 reads SYDVKM. The CDR3: CASTVGQGAEAFF. The CDR3 DNA sequence: TGTGCCAGCACCGTCGGACAGGGGGCGGAAGCTTTCTTT.

A few counts support this clonotype. The J gene is TRBJ2-3, the V gene TRBV5-6; possibly TRBD2 for D (6 bases). The CDR3 extends over 14 amino acids. The V end lost 5 bases, the J end lost 2 bases, and 12 bases lay between the germline ends. The germline V gene encodes CDR1 SGHDT and CDR2 YYEEEE. CDR3 coding DNA: TGTGCCAGCAGGAGGGACTTCTTCACAGATACGCAGTATTTT. Protein sequence: CASRRDFFTDTQYF.

This clonotype was seen repeatedly, ten times or more. The chain joins TRBV9 to TRBJ1-2; 9 bases line up with TRBD1. Germline V gene lookup returns CDR1 SGDLS and CDR2 YYNGEE. This CDR3 comprises 12 residues. The trim removed 3 bases at V and 9 bases at J, leaving 3 bases unmatched. CDR3 amino acids: CASSGTGASYTF. CDR3 nucleotide sequence: TGTGCCAGCAGCGGGACAGGGGCAAGCTACACCTTC.

The chain combines TRBV2 with TRBJ1-5; D unresolved. CDR1 and CDR2 from the germline V gene are SNHLY and FYNNEI. This CDR3 contains 15 residues. V lost 2 bases and J lost 3, with 11 bases in between. The chain's CDR3 is CASSEREQYNQPQHF. CDR3 in DNA: TGTGCCAGCAGTGAACGCGAACAGTACAATCAGCCCCAGCATTTT.